This TCR beta chain was recovered during a study of T cells in Graves' hyperthyroidism and ophthalmopathy. Study-level results: Stable hyperthyroidism was told apart from ophthalmopathy by a model built on 13 V-J features.

This CDR3 contains 14 residues. Trimming took 6 bases from V and 0 from J, leaving 6 bases between them. Germline V gene data show CDR1 as WNHNN and CDR2 as SYGVQD (reference sequence). At least ten counts were recorded for this clonotype. Its antigen is as yet unknown. If no ophthalmopathy progression occurred within 18 months, Graves' hyperthyroidism was stable. Diagnosis of hyperthyroidism was new in patients aged 18 to 65, and its duration was under 2 months. The source material, RNA transcripts, was used to amplify TCR beta CDR3 regions. Primed by the HTBI set, a first-round RT-PCR was run on the TCR CDR3. TCRdb passed the multiplex PCR reads through MiXCR, listing each CDR3 protein once. The sample carries some 360,000 distinct CDR3 sequences, more than 11% recorded once.

The sequence was obtained from a woman aged 60 to 75 with Graves' hyperthyroidism. Sequencing input: blood. The genes are TRBV10-1 and TRBJ2-6; D remains ambiguous. The CDR3 sequence: CASSAGSGANVLTF. The CDR3 DNA follows: TGCGCCAGCAGCGCAGGCTCTGGGGCCAACGTCCTGACTTTC.